This TCR beta chain was recorded in a study of blood T cells in healthy people across ages. Sample-barcoded 5' priming and a J-beta primer mix drove a second PCR of 7 to 11 cycles. TCRdb fed the 5' RACE reads into MiXCR, producing one record per CDR3 protein. Of around 1,900,000 distinct CDR3 sequences in the sample, 35% to 50% were seen once. V was pared by 6 bases and J by 7 bases, with 13 bases of the junction left unmatched. Germline-derived CDR1 and CDR2 are SGHVS and FQNEAQ. The CDR3 is 16 amino acids. The chain combines TRBV7-8 with TRBJ2-1; TRBD2 matches 9 bases. The sequence came from a human donor in good health. The sequenced sample was blood. CDR3 region: CASRSSRAGGRNEQFF. The DNA for the CDR3 is TGTGCCAGCAGGTCATCTCGGGCGGGGGGGCGTAATGAGCAGTTCTTC.